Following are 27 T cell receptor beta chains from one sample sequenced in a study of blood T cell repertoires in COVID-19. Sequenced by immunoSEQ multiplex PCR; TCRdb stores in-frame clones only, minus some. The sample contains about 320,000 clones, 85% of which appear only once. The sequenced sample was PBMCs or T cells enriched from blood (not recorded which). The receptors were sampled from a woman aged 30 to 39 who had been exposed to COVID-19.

The CDR3 is CASSDDNRGLAGAKGYNEQFF. The DNA for the CDR3 is TGCGCCAGCAGCGATGATAACAGGGGGCTAGCGGGAGCTAAAGGGTACAATGAGCAGTTCTTC. This sequence joins TRBV5-1 and TRBJ2-1; TRBD2 might be the D (10 bases). The CDR3 is 21 residues long. Per germline, CDR1 SGHRS and CDR2 YFSETQ. Trimming left V 4 bases short and J 4 bases short, with 33 bases between.

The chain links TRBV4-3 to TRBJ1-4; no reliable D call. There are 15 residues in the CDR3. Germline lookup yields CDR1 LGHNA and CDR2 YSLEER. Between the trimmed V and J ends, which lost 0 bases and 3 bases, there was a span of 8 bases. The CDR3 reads CASSQEGAANEKLFF. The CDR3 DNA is TGCGCCAGCAGCCAAGAGGGAGCGGCTAATGAAAAACTGTTTTTT.

The CDR3 protein is CASAQEPQPQHF. CDR3 nucleotide sequence: TGTGCCAGTGCACAGGAGCCTCAGCCCCAGCATTTT. This chain links TRBV19 with TRBJ1-5; perhaps TRBD1 as D (5 bases). The germline V gene has CDR1 LNHDA and CDR2 SQIVND (reference sequence). V lost 8 bases, J lost 6 bases, and 11 bases lay in between. The CDR3 is made up of 12 amino acids.

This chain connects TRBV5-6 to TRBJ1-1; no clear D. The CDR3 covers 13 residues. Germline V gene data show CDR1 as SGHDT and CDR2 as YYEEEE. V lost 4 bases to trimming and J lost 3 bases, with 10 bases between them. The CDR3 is CASSHRRYTEAFF. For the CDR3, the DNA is TGTGCCAGCAGCCACAGACGGTACACTGAAGCTTTCTTT.

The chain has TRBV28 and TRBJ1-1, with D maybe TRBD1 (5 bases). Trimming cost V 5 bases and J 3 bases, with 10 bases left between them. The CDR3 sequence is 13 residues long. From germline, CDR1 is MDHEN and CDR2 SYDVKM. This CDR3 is CASSRPGDTEAFF. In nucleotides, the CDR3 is TGTGCCAGCAGTAGACCGGGGGACACTGAAGCTTTCTTT.

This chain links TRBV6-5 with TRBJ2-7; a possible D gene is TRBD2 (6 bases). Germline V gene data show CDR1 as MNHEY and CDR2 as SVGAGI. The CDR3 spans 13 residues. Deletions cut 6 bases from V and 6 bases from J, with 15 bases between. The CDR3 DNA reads TGTGCCAGCAGCTCCCACGGGGACTCCGAGCAGTACTTC. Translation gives CASSSHGDSEQYF.

CDR3 nucleotide sequence: TGTGCCATCAGTGAGTCGAGAGACAGGCAAACTTACGAGCAGTACTTC. Translating gives CAISESRDRQTYEQYF. The J gene is TRBJ2-7, the V gene TRBV10-3, with D possibly TRBD1 on 6 matching bases. The length of the CDR3 is 16 residues. The V gene's germline CDR1 is ENHRY and CDR2 SYGVKD. V was pared by 0 bases and J by 4 bases, with 16 bases between.

The CDR3 nucleotides read TGTGCCAGCAGAGGCCGGGGAGTCGACGGTAATGAAAAACTGTTTTTT. Amino acid sequence: CASRGRGVDGNEKLFF. The V and J genes are TRBV28 and TRBJ1-4; D gene unclear. The CDR3 sequence is 16 residues long. Germline CDR1 is MDHEN and CDR2 is SYDVKM. Trimming left V 6 bases short and J 4 bases short, with 18 bases between.

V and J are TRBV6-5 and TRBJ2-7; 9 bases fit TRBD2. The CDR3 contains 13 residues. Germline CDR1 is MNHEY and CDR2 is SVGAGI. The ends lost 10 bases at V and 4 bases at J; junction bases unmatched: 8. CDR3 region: CATDDSGSYEQYF. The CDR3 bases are TGTGCCACCGACGATAGCGGGAGTTACGAGCAGTACTTC.

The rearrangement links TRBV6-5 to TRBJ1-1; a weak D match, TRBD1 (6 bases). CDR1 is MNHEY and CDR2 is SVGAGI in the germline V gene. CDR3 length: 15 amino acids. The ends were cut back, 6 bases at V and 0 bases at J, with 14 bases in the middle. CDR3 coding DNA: TGTGCCAGCAGGCCGCCCACAGGGATGAACACTGAAGCTTTCTTT. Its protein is CASRPPTGMNTEAFF.

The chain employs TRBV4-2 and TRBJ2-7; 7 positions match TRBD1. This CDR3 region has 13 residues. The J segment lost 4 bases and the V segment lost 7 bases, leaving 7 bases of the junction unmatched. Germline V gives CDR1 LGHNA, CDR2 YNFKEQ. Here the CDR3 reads CASTQHRGYEQYF. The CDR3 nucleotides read TGTGCCAGCACCCAGCACAGGGGATACGAGCAGTACTTC.

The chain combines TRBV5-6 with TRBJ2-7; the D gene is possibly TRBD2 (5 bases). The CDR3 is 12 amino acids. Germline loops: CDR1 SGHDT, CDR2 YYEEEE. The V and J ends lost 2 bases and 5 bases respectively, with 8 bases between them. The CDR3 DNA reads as TGTGCCAGCAGCTTTGAGAGGGACGAGCAGTACTTC. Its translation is CASSFERDEQYF.

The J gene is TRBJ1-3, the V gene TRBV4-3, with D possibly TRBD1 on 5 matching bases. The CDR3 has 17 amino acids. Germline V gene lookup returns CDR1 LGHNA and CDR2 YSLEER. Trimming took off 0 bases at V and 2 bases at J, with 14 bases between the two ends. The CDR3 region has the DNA TGCGCCAGCAGCCAAGAGTGGGAGGGGAATACTGGAAACACCATATATTTT. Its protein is CASSQEWEGNTGNTIYF.

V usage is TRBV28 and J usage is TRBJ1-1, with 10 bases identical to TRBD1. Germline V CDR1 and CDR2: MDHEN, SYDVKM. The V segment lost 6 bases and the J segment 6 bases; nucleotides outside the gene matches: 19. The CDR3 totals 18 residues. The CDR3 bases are TGTGCCAGCAGGGAACCGGGACAGGGGTTCAGTGGGATCGCTGAAGCTTTCTTT. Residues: CASREPGQGFSGIAEAFF. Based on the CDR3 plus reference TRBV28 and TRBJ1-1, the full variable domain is DVKVTQSSRYLVKRTGEKVFLECVQDMDHENMFWYRQDPGLGLRLIYFSYDVKMKEKGDIPEGYSVSREKKERFSLILESASTNQTSMYLCASREPGQGFSGIAEAFFGQGTRLTVV.

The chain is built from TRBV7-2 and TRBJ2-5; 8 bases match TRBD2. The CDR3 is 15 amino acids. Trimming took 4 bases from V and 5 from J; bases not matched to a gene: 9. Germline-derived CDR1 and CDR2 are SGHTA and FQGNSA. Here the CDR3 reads CASSSAGTRGETQYF. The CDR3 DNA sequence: TGTGCCAGCAGCTCCGCCGGGACTAGGGGTGAGACCCAGTACTTC.

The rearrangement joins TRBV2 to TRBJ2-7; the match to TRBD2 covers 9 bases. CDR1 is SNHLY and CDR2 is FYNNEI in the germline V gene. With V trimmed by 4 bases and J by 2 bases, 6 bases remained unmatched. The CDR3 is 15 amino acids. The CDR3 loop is CASSARLAGTYEQYF. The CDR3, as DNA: TGTGCCAGCAGTGCCCGCCTAGCGGGAACCTACGAGCAGTACTTC.

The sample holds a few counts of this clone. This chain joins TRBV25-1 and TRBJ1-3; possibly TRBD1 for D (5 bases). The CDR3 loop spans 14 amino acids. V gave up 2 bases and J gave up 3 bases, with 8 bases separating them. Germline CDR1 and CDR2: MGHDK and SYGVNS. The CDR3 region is CASSEQGFGNTIYF. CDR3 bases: TGTGCCAGCAGTGAACAGGGCTTTGGAAACACCATATATTTT.

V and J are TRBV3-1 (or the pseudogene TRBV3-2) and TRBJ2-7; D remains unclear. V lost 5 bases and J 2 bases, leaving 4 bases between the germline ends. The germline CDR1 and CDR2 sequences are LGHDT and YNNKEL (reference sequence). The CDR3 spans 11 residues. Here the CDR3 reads CASSVAYEQYF. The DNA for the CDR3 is TGTGCCAGCAGCGTAGCCTACGAGCAGTACTTC.

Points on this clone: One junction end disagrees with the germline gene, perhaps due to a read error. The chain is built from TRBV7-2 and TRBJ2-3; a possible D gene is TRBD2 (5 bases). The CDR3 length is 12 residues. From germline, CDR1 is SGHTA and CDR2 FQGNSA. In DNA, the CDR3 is TGTGCCAGCAGCGCTAGCAGAGATACGCAGTATTTT. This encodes CASSASRDTQYF.

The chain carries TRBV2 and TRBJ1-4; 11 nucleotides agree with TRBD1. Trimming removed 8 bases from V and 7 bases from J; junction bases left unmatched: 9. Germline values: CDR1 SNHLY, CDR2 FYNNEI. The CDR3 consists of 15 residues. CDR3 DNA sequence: TGTGCCAGCGCCCGGACAGGGGGCGCGGGTGAAAAACTGTTTTTT. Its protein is CASARTGGAGEKLFF.

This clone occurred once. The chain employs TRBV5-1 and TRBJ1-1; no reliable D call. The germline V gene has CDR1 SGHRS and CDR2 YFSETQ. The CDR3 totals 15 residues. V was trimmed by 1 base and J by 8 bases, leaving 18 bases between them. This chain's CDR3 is CASSLTAGGALEAFF. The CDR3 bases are TGCGCCAGCAGCTTGACTGCGGGTGGCGCCCTCGAAGCTTTCTTT.

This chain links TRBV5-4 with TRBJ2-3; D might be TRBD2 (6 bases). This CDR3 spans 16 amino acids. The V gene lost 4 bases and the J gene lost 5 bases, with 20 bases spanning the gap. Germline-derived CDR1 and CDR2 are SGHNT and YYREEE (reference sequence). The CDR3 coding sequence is TGTGCCAGCAGCCCGGATGGGGGGATCTTGGGAGATACGCAGTATTTT. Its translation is CASSPDGGILGDTQYF. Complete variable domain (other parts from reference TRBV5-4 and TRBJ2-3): ETGVTQSPTHLIKTRGQQVTLRCSSQSGHNTVSWYQQALGQGPQFIFQYYREEENGRGNFPPRFSGLQFPNYSSELNVNALELDDSALYLCASSPDGGILGDTQYFGPGTRLTVL.

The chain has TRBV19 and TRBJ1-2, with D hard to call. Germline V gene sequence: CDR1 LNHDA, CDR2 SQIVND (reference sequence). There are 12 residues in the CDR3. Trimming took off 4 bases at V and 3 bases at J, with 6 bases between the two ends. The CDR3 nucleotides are TGTGCCAGTAGTAAAGGAGACTATGGCTACACCTTC. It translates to CASSKGDYGYTF.

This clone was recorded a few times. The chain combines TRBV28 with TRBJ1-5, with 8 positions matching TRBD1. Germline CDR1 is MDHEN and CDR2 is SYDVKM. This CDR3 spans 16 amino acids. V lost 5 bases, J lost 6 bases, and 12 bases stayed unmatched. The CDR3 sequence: CASSGPSQGASQPQHF. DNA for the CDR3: TGTGCCAGCAGTGGACCCAGCCAGGGGGCATCTCAGCCCCAGCATTTT.

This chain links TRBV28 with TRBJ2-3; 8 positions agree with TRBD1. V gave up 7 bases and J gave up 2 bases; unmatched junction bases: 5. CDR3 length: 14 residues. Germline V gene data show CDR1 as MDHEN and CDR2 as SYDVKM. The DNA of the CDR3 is TGTGCCAGCACCCTGGGACAGGTCACAGATACGCAGTATTTT. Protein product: CASTLGQVTDTQYF. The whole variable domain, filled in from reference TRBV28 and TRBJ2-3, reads DVKVTQSSRYLVKRTGEKVFLECVQDMDHENMFWYRQDPGLGLRLIYFSYDVKMKEKGDIPEGYSVSREKKERFSLILESASTNQTSMYLCASTLGQVTDTQYFGPGTRLTVL.

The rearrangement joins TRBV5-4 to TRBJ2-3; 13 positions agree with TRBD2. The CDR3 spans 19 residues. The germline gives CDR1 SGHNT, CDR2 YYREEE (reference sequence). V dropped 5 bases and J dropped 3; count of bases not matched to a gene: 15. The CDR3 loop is CASSSPRTSGSRETDTQYF. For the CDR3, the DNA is TGTGCCAGCAGTTCTCCCCGGACTAGCGGGAGCAGGGAAACAGATACGCAGTATTTT.

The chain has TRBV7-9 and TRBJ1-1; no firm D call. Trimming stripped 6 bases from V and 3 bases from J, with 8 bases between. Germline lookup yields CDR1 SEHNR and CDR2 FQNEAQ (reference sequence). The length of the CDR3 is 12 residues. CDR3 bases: TGTGCCAGCAGTCGGAGGGACACTGAAGCTTTCTTT. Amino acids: CASSRRDTEAFF. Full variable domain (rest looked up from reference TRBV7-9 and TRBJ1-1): DTGVSQNPRHKITKRGQNVTFRCDPISEHNRLYWYRQTLGQGPEFLTYFQNEAQLEKSRLLSDRFSAERPKGSFSTLEIQRTEQGDSAMYLCASSRRDTEAFFGQGTRLTVV.